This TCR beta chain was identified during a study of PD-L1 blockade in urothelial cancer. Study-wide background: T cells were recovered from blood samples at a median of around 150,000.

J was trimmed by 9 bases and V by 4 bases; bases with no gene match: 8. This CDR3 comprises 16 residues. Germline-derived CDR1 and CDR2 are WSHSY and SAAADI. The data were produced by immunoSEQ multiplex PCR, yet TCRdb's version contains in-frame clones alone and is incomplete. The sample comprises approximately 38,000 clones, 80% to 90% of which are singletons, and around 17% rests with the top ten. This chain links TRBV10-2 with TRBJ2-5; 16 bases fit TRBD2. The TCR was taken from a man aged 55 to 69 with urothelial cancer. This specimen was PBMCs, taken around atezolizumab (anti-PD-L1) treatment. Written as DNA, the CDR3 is TGCGCCAGCAGTGCCTCACCGGGACTAGCGGGAGGGTCCCAGTACTTC. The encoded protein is CASSASPGLAGGSQYF.